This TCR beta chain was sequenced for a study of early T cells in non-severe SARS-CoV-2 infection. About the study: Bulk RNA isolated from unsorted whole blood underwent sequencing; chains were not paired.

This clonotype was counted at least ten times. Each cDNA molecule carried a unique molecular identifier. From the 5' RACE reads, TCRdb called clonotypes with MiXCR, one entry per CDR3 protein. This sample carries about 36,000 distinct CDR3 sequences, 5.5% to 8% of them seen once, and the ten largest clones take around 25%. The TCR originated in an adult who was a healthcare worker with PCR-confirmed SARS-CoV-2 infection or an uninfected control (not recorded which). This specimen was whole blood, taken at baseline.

The CDR3 DNA sequence: TGTGCCAGCTCCGGGGGTAGCTCCTACGAGCAGTACTTC. It translates to CASSGGSSYEQYF. J is TRBJ2-7 and V is TRBV18, with TRBD2 as a possible D gene (6 bases). From germline, CDR1 is KGHSH and CDR2 LQKENI. Trimming left V 6 bases short and J 0 bases short, with 9 bases between. The CDR3 length is 13 residues. The whole variable domain, remainder taken from reference TRBV18 and TRBJ2-7, is NAGVMQNPRHLVRRRGQEARLRCSPMKGHSHVYWYRQLPEEGLKFMVYLQKENIIDESGMPKERFSAEFPKEGPSILRIQQVVRGDSAAYFCASSGGSSYEQYFGPGTRLTVT.